The clone carrying this T cell receptor (beta chain) was recorded once. Its antigen is undetermined. Before sorting, lamina propria lymphocytes were separated from surgical specimens by density gradient. Patients were adults with ileal or ileocolonic Crohn's disease needing resection. Data came from immunoSEQ multiplex PCR; TCRdb stores just in-frame clones and leaves some out. The sample shows around 5,800 clones, roughly 90% of them seen only once. CDR3 length: 15 residues. In germline, CDR1 is SGHVS, CDR2 FNYEAQ. The V and J ends lost 1 base and 5 bases, in that order; junction bases with no gene match: 5. This entry is derived from a study of T cell repertoires in ileal Crohn's disease. About the study: Patients had a median roughly 8-year disease duration, and roughly 40% were active smokers. Surgery for a complication: stricturing in 61%, penetrating in 39%. Study-wide results and caveats: Compared with CD4 T cells, sorted CD8 cells carried more expanded clones.

This TCR came from an adult with Crohn's disease. Some clones in this sample may be carry-over from other donors' samples. Sequenced input: CD4+ T cells from ileum. The rearrangement links TRBV7-6 to TRBJ1-2, with 9 bases identical to TRBD1. CDR3: CASSLGGQGTYGYTF. The DNA for the CDR3 is TGTGCCAGCAGCTTAGGTGGACAGGGGACGTATGGCTACACCTTC.